The following is a T cell receptor beta chain sequence with its context. Its cognate antigen is unknown. These data are taken from a study of long-term antiretroviral therapy in people with HIV. Study-wide points: Diversity rose after ART but stayed below transplant donor controls. Controls had broader CDR3 length ranges than HIV repertoires did. Unavailable data included ART adherence, viral resistance and therapy changes (switches in treatment).

The libraries were made with immunoSEQ v3.0 at survey level. The method was immunoSEQ multiplex PCR; TCRdb's version includes in-frame clones alone and lacks a portion of them. The sample holds tens of thousands of clones, 80% to 85% seen once. Germline V lookup: CDR1 SGHDN, CDR2 FVKESK. V gave up 1 base and J gave up 5 bases; unmatched junction bases: 4. This CDR3 is 16 amino acids long. The chain joins TRBV14 to TRBJ2-1, with 11 bases aligning to TRBD1. Sequencing was performed on unsorted PBMCs, taken 1.5 years after starting antiretroviral therapy. The sequence came from a man between 18 and 35 years old with HIV. CDR3 DNA sequence: TGTGCCAGCAGCCAAGTCCCGGGACAGGGGGACAATGAGCAGTTCTTC. Protein product: CASSQVPGQGDNEQFF.